This T cell receptor (beta chain) was sequenced for a study of shared clonotypes between healthy human individuals. Whole-study context: There were three CD4 naive, three CD4 memory, two CD8 naive and one CD8 memory plates per donor.

Profiled with immunoSEQ multiplex PCR; TCRdb holds only in-frame clones, not every one. The sample consists of 950,000 to 1,300,000 clones, around 76% of them appearing once. V dropped 4 bases and J dropped 2 bases, with 16 bases sitting between them. Germline V gene lookup returns CDR1 SGHNT and CDR2 YYREEE (reference sequence). The CDR3 loop spans 15 amino acids. The sample consisted of memory CD4+ T cells sorted from blood. Regarding subset: CD45RA-negative fraction. The chain links TRBV5-4 to TRBJ2-7, with D possibly TRBD1 on 6 matching bases. The origin of this receptor is a man aged 18 to 30 in good health. The CDR3 DNA follows: TGTGCCAGCAGCGTTATGGCAGGGGCAGCCTACGAGCAGTACTTC. Its translation: CASSVMAGAAYEQYF.